Listed below are T cell receptor beta chains from one sample, sequenced in a study of blood T cell repertoires in COVID-19. Using immunoSEQ multiplex PCR, the repertoire was profiled, and TCRdb retains in-frame clones only, with some absent. Of under 250,000 clones in the sample, around nine tenths are singletons; the top ten hold roughly 3.7%. The sequenced sample was PBMCs or T cells enriched from blood (not recorded which). These receptor sequences come from a woman younger than 45 who had been exposed to COVID-19. The conserved cysteine and the conserved F or W are not part of the CDR3 here. The D gene is left open where the match is weak.

v_gene	j_gene	d_gene	CDR3aa
TRBV20-1	TRBJ2-1	.	SGGVNEQF
TRBV19	TRBJ1-2	.	ASSLPRGGNYGYT
TRBV19	TRBJ2-7	TRBD2	ASSITSGRTYEQY
TRBV5-1	TRBJ1-1	TRBD1	ASSLVGQGAYTEAF
TRBV10-2	TRBJ1-1	TRBD1	ATSGQGYTEAF
TRBV20-1	TRBJ2-3	.	SASEAGGTDTQY
TRBV4-1	TRBJ2-3	TRBD2	ASSPSRTRRADTQY
TRBV27	TRBJ2-3	TRBD2	ASSFLGGRAVDTQY
TRBV2	TRBJ1-5	TRBD1	ASRGRRDRGGPQPQH
TRBV30	TRBJ1-2	.	AHRARNYGYT
TRBV11-2	TRBJ1-2	TRBD1	ASSLERTGGRDGYT
TRBV10-3	TRBJ2-2	.	ATRDWPNTGELF
TRBV10-3	TRBJ1-2	.	AISESPLYGYT
TRBV21-1	TRBJ2-3	.	ASSNKSIGDSSTDTQY